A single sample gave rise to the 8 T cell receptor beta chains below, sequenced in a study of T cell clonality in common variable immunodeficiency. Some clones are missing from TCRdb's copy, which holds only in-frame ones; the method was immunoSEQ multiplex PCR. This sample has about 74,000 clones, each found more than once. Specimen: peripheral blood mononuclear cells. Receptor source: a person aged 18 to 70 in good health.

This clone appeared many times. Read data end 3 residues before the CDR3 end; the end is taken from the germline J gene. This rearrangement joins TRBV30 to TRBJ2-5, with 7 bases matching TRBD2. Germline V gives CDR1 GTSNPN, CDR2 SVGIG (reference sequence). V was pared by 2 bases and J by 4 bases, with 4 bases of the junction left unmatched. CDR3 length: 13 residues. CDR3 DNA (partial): TGTGCCTGGAGTCCGGGCGGGGGAGAGACC. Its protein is CAWSPGGGET. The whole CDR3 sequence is CAWSPGGGETQYF. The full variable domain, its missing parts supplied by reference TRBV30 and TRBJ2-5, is SQTIHQWPATLVQPVGSPLSLECTVEGTSNPNLYWYRQAAGRGLQLLFYSVGIGQISSEVPQNLSASRPQDRQFILSSKKLLLSDSGFYLCAWSPGGGETQYFGPGTRLLVL.

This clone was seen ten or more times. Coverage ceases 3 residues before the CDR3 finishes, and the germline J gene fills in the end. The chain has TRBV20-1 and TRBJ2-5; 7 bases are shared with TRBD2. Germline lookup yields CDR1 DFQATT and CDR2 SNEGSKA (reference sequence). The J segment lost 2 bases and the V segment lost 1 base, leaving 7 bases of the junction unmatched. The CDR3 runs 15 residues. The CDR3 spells CSARVRGYPQETQYF. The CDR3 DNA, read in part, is TGCAGTGCTAGAGTGCGGGGGTACCCACAAGAGACC.

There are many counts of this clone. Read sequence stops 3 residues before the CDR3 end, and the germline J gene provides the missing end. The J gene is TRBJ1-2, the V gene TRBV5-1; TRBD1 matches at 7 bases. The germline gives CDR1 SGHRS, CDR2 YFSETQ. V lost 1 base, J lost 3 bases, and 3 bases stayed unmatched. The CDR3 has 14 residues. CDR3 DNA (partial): TGCGCCAGCAGCTTGTCCCAGGGGGACTATGGC. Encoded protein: CASSLSQGDYG. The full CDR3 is CASSLSQGDYGYTF.

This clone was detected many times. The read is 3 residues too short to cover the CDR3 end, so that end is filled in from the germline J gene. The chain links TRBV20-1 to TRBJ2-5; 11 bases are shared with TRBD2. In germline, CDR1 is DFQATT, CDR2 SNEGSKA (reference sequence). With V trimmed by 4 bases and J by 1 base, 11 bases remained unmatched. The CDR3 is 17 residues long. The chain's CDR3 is CSANPSTSGTSQETQYF. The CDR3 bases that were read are TGCAGTGCTAACCCTTCGACTAGCGGGACGTCCCAAGAGACC.

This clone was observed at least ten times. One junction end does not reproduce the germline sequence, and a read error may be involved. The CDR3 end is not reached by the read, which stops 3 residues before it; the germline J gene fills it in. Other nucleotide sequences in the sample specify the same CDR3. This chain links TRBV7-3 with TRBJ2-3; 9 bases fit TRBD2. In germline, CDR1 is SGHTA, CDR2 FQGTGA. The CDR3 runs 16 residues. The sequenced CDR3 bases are TGCGCCAGCAGCTTAACCCTAGCGGGACGTACAGATACG. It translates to CASSLTLAGRTDT. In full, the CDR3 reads CASSLTLAGRTDTQYF.

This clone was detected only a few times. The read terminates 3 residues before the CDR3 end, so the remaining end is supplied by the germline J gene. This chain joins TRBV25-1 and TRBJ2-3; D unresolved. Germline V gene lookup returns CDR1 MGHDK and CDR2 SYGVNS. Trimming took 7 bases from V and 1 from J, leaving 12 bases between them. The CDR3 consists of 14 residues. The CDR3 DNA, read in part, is TGTGCCAGCATCATGGGTACAGGCACAGATACG. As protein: CASIMGTGTDT. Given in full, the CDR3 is CASIMGTGTDTQYF.

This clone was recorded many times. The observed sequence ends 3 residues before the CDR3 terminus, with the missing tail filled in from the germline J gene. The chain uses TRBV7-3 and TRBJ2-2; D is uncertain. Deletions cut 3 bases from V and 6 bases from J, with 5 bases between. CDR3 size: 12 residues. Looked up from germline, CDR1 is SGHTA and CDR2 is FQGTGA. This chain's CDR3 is CASSFSPGELFF. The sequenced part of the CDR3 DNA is TGTGCCAGCAGCTTTTCTCCCGGGGAG. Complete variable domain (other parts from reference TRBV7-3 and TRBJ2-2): GAGVSQTPSNKVTEKGKYVELRCDPISGHTALYWYRQSLGQGPEFLIYFQGTGAADDSGLPNDRFFAVRPEGSVSTLKIQRTERGDSAVYLCASSFSPGELFFGEGSRLTVL.

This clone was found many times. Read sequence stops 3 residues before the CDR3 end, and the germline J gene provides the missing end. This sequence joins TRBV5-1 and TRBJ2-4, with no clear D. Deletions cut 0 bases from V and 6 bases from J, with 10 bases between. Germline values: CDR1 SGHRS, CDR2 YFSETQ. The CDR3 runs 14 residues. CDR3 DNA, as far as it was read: TGCGCCAGCAGCTTGGCTTCCGGTTTAAACATT. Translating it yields CASSLASGLNI. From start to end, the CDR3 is CASSLASGLNIQYF. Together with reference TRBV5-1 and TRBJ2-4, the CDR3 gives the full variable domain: KAGVTQTPRYLIKTRGQQVTLSCSPISGHRSVSWYQQTPGQGLQFLFEYFSETQRNKGNFPGRFSGRQFSNSRSEMNVSTLELGDSALYLCASSLASGLNIQYFGAGTRLSVL.